Sequencing of this T cell receptor (beta chain) was carried out in a study of T cell responses to AZD1222 COVID-19 vaccine. Study observations and caveats: At 160-218 and 743-854, vaccine-associated CD4 TCRs were dominant, and they spanned spike. Unmutated variant regions reportedly attract nearly half of all spike-specific TCRs. At study baseline, merely about 6 AZD1222 recipients were seropositive.

Assay used: immunoSEQ multiplex PCR; TCRdb lists only in-frame clones, some missing. The sample contains about 120,000 clones, approximately 90% of which appear only once. Of note for this clone: The antigen is not known.

Trimming removed 8 bases from V and 7 bases from J, with 11 bases in between. Germline V lookup: CDR1 DFQATT, CDR2 SNEGSKA (reference sequence). The CDR3 covers 11 residues. The V gene is TRBV20-1, the J gene TRBJ1-4; D uncertain. The sequenced sample was peripheral blood, obtained on day 0 of AZD1222 vaccination. This receptor was taken from an adult in good health. CDR3 protein: CSSKEGEKLFF. The CDR3 DNA follows: TGCAGTTCAAAGGAGGGTGAAAAACTGTTTTTT.